This T cell receptor (beta chain) is from a study of OX40 agonist ivuxolimab in advanced cancers. Germline V gene data show CDR1 as SEHNR and CDR2 as FQNEAQ (reference sequence). The CDR3 consists of 11 residues. Repertoires were generated with immunoSEQ multiplex PCR, while TCRdb's copy carries only in-frame clones and drops some. The data show roughly 60,000 clones, around 90% seen once. This clone is a singleton in its sample. The antigen remains unidentified. Study conclusions and caveats: Average numbers of expanded clones were greater in CD8+ T cells than in CD4+.

The sample consisted of CD4+ or CD8+ T cells sorted from blood, taken in a trial of the OX40 agonist ivuxolimab. The TCR was taken from an adult with an advanced solid tumor such as melanoma, head and neck, liver or kidney cancer. The chain carries TRBV7-9 and TRBJ2-5; no firm D call. The J call is uncertain, as TRBJ2-7 better fits the DNA end. Here the CDR3 reads CASSLSFEQYF. The DNA for the CDR3 is TGTGCCAGCAGCTTATCTTTCGAGCAGTACTTC.